Below are 8 T cell receptor beta chains sequenced from a single sample in a study of T cell responses to AZD1222 COVID-19 vaccine. TCRdb's copy holds only in-frame clones and misses some; the assay was immunoSEQ multiplex PCR. Of more than 70,000 clones listed, more than 75% were seen once; the top ten hold roughly 3.9%. The sample in question was peripheral blood, obtained on day 0 of AZD1222 vaccination. The receptors were gathered from an adult in good health.

The chain links TRBV5-1 to TRBJ1-2, with 7 bases fitting TRBD1. Per the germline V gene, CDR1 is SGHRS and CDR2 is YFSETQ. The CDR3 is 16 residues long. The V gene end was trimmed by 4 bases and the J gene end by 4 bases; junction bases not matched to a gene: 13. The CDR3 reads CASSRIGGSRAYGYTF. DNA for the CDR3: TGCGCCAGCAGCCGTATAGGGGGCTCTAGGGCCTATGGCTACACCTTC.

The CDR3: CASYATEAFF. DNA of the CDR3: TGTGCCAGCTACGCCACTGAAGCTTTCTTT. The rearrangement links TRBV6-6 to TRBJ1-1; D call uncertain. Germline loops: CDR1 MNHNY, CDR2 SVGAGI (reference sequence). V lost 8 bases to trimming and J lost 4 bases, with 5 bases between them. The length of the CDR3 is 10 residues.

The J gene is TRBJ2-1, the V gene TRBV27, with 7 bases fitting TRBD2. The CDR3 sequence is 15 residues long. Trimming removed 2 bases from V and 4 bases from J; junction bases left unmatched: 5. Germline V gene data show CDR1 as MNHEY and CDR2 as SMNVEV (reference sequence). CDR3 nucleotides: TGTGCCAGCAGTTTAGAAGGACTAGTATACAATGAGCAGTTCTTC. Protein: CASSLEGLVYNEQFF.

The chain couples TRBV5-4 to TRBJ1-4, with D hard to call. The CDR3 totals 16 residues. With 0 bases removed from V and 0 bases from J, the gap between germline ends came to 9 bases. The germline V gene encodes CDR1 SGHNT and CDR2 YYREEE (reference sequence). The CDR3 DNA reads TGTGCCAGCAGCTTGGATTTAGGTCCAACTAATGAAAAACTGTTTTTT. This translates into CASSLDLGPTNEKLFF.

J is TRBJ1-1 and V is TRBV11-3; D not resolved. V lost 0 bases and J lost 3, with 5 bases in between. The CDR3 runs 13 residues. Per germline, CDR1 SGHNT and CDR2 YENEEA. Here the CDR3 reads CASSLDYDTEAFF. As DNA, the CDR3 is TGTGCCAGCAGCTTAGATTACGACACTGAAGCTTTCTTT. The whole variable domain, remainder taken from reference TRBV11-3 and TRBJ1-1, is EAGVVQSPRYKIIEKKQPVAFWCNPISGHNTLYWYLQNLGQGPELLIRYENEEAVDDSQLPKDRFSAERLKGVDSTLKIQPAELGDSAVYLCASSLDYDTEAFFGQGTRLTVV.

The rearrangement uses TRBV6-9 and TRBJ1-5; 7 nucleotides line up with TRBD1. The CDR3 length is 14 residues. V gave up 6 bases and J gave up 6 bases; unmatched junction bases: 8. Germline V lookup: CDR1 MNHGY, CDR2 SVAAGI. The chain's CDR3 is CASRGTVRSQPQHF. CDR3 nucleotides: TGTGCCAGCAGGGGGACAGTAAGAAGTCAGCCCCAGCATTTT.

This clone is a singleton in its sample. The chain couples TRBV24-1 to TRBJ1-1; D unclear. The CDR3 length is 13 residues. Trimming pared 3 bases from V and 0 bases from J, leaving 4 bases between. The V gene's germline CDR1 is KGHDR and CDR2 SFDVKD. CDR3: CATSDTLNTEAFF. The CDR3 DNA follows: TGTGCCACCAGTGATACGCTGAACACTGAAGCTTTCTTT.

The rearrangement uses TRBV10-3 and TRBJ1-1; 7 nucleotides match TRBD1. Losses at the gene ends were 6 bases for V and 3 bases for J; bases not matched to a gene: 4. The CDR3 spans 13 residues. The germline V gene encodes CDR1 ENHRY and CDR2 SYGVKD. CDR3 DNA sequence: TGTGCCATCAGAGATACAGGGGACACTGAAGCTTTCTTT. Its translation: CAIRDTGDTEAFF.